This T cell receptor beta chain was identified during a study of breast tumors, draining lymph nodes, adjacent tissues. Study-level points and caveats: Compared with lymph nodes, tumors were less diverse; compared with nontumor tissue, more. The lymph node origin of tumor T cells was framed as consistent with a hypothesis, not demonstrated.

CDR3 size: 15 residues. CDR1 is DFQATT and CDR2 is SNEGSKA in the germline V gene (reference sequence). V gave up 1 base and J gave up 5 bases; unmatched junction bases: 9. Notes on this clonotype: Its antigen is unknown. A read error may explain this, as a much larger clone is one base away.

TCRdb redid the calling of the multiplex PCR reads with MiXCR, one entry per CDR3 protein. This table holds about 270,000 distinct CDR3 sequences, more than 30% found once. The lymph nodes were axillary draining lymph nodes from breast cancer patients. The TCR comes from a female donor with breast cancer. Some clones in this sample may be carry-over from other donors' samples. Material: axillary lymph node tissue. The chain couples TRBV20-1 to TRBJ1-2; 8 bases line up with TRBD1. The CDR3 loop is CSARGSVDRAYGYTF. The DNA of the CDR3 is TGCAGTGCTAGAGGGTCTGTGGACAGGGCGTATGGCTACACCTTC.